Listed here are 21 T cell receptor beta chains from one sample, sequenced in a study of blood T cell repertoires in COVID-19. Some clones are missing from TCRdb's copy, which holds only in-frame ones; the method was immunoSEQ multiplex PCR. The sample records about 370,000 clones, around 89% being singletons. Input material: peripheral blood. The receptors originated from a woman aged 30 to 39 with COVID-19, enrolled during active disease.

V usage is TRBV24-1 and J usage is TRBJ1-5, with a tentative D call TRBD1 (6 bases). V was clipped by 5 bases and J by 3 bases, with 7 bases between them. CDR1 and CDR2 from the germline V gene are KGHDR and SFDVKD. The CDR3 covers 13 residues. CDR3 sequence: CATSGQVNQPQHF. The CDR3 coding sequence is TGTGCCACCAGTGGACAGGTCAATCAGCCCCAGCATTTT.

CDR3 DNA sequence: TGTGCCAGCAGTTGGTCTAGCGGGGGAACCGGGGAGCTGTTTTTT. This codes for CASSWSSGGTGELFF. The chain uses TRBV27 and TRBJ2-2; 10 bases align to TRBD2. V gave up 4 bases and J gave up 5 bases; unmatched junction bases: 4. The CDR3 contains 15 residues. Germline CDR1 is MNHEY and CDR2 is SMNVEV (reference sequence).

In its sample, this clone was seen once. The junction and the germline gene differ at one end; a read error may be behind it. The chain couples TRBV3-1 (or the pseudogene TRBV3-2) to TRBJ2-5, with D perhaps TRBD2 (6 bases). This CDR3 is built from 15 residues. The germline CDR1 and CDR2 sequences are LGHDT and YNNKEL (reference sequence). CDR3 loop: CASSQGGLPQETQYF. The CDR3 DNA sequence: TGTGCCAGCAGTCAAGGAGGACTACCACAAGAGACCCAGTACTTC.

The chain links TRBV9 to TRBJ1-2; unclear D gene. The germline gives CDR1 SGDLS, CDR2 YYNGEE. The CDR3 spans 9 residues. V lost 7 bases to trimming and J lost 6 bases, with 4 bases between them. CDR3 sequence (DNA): TGTGCCAGCTTCGATGGCTACACCTTC. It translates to CASFDGYTF.

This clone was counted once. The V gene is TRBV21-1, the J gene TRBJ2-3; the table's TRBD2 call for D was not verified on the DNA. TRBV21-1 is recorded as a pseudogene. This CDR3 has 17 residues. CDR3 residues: CASSKGTGLAETDTQYF. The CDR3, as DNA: TGTGCCAGCAGCAAGGGGACAGGACTAGCGGAAACAGATACGCAGTATTTT.

The CDR3 loop is CASSPRGSFYEQYV. Written as DNA, the CDR3 is TGTGCCAGCAGCCCCCGGGGTAGCTTCTACGAGCAGTACGTC. V usage is TRBV5-5 and J usage is TRBJ2-7; TRBD2 is a possible D gene (5 bases). V lost 4 bases and J lost 3, with 14 bases in between. Germline assignment: CDR1 SGHKS and CDR2 YYEKEE (reference sequence). The CDR3 covers 14 residues.

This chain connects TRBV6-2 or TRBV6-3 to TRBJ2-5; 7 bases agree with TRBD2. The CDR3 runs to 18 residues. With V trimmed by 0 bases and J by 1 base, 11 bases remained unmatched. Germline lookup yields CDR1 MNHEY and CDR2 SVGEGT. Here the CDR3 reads CASSYSLGSGGFQETQYF. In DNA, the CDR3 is TGTGCCAGCAGTTACTCGTTGGGATCGGGGGGATTCCAAGAGACCCAGTACTTC.

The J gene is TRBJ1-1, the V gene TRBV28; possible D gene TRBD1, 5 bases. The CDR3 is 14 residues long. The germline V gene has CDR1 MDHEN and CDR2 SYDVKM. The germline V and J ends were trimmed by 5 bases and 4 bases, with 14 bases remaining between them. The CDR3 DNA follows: TGTGCCAGCAGTAAGGGGTTGGTCGGCACTGAAGCTTTCTTT. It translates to CASSKGLVGTEAFF.

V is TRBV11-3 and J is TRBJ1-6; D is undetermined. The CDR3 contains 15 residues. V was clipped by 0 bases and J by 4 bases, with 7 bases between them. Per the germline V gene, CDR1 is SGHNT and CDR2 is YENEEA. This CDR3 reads CASSLEGDYNSPLHF. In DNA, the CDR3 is TGTGCCAGCAGCTTAGAAGGAGATTATAATTCACCCCTCCACTTT.

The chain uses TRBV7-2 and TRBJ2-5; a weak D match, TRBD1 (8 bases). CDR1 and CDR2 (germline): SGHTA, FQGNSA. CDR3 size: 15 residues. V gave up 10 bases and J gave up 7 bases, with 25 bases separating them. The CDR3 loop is CANSPLLTGGGTQYF. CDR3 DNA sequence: TGTGCCAACTCCCCTCTTCTTACAGGGGGGGGGACCCAGTACTTC.

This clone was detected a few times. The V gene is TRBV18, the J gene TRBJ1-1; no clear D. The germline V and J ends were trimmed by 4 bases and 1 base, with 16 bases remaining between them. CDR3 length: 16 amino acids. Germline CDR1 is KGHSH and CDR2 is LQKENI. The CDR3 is CASSLSGSVGNTEAFF. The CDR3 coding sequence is TGTGCCAGCTCACTGTCCGGGTCAGTGGGGAACACTGAAGCTTTCTTT. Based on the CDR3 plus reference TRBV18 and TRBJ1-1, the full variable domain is NAGVMQNPRHLVRRRGQEARLRCSPMKGHSHVYWYRQLPEEGLKFMVYLQKENIIDESGMPKERFSAEFPKEGPSILRIQQVVRGDSAAYFCASSLSGSVGNTEAFFGQGTRLTVV.

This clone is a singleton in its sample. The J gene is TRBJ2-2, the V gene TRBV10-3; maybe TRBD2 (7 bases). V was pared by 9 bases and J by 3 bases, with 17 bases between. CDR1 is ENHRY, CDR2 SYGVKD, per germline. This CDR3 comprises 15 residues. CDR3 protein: CAMTRGAPYTGELFF. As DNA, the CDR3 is TGTGCCATGACCCGGGGGGCTCCCTACACCGGGGAGCTGTTTTTT.

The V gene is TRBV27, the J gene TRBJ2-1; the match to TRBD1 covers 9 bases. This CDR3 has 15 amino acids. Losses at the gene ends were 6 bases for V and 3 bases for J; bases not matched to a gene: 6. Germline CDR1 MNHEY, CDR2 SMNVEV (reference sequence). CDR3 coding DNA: TGTGCCAGCAGCCCAGGGACAGGGATCTACAATGAGCAGTTCTTC. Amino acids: CASSPGTGIYNEQFF.

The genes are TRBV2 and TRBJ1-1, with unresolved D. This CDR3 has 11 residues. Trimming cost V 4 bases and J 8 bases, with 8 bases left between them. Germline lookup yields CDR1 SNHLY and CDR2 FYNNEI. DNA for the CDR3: TGTGCCAGCAGTGTGGCCAGGGAAGCTTTCTTT. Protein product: CASSVAREAFF.

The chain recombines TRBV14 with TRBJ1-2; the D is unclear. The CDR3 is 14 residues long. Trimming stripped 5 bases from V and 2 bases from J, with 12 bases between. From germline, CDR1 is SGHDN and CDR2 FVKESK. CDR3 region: CASSGYGENYGYTF. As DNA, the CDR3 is TGTGCCAGCAGCGGTTACGGAGAGAACTATGGCTACACCTTC.

CDR3 nucleotide sequence: TGTGCCAGCTCACCAGGGACTAGCGTTTTAAATGAGCAGTTCTTC. It codes for CASSPGTSVLNEQFF. V is TRBV18 and J is TRBJ2-1, with 10 bases fitting TRBD2. There are 15 residues in the CDR3. V dropped 2 bases and J dropped 7; count of bases not matched to a gene: 5. CDR1 and CDR2 (germline): KGHSH, LQKENI.

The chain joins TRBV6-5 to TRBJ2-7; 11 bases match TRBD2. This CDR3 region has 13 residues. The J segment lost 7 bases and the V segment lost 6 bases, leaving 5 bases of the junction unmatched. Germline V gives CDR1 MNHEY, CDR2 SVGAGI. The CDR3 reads CASSTTSGREQYV. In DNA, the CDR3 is TGTGCCAGCAGCACCACTAGCGGGAGAGAGCAGTACGTC.

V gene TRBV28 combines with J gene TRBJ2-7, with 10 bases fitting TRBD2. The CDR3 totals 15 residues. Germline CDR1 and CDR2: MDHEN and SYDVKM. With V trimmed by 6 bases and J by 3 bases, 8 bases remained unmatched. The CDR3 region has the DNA TGTGCCAGCAGCAAGCGGGGGGGTTCGGACTACGAGCAGTACTTC. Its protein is CASSKRGGSDYEQYF.

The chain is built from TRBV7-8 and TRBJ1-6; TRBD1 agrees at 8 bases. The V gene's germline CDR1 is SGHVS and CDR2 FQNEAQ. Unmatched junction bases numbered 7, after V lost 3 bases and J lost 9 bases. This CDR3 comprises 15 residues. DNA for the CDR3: TGTGCCAGCAGCTTGACAGGGGAGGGTAGTTCACCCCTCCACTTT. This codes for CASSLTGEGSSPLHF.

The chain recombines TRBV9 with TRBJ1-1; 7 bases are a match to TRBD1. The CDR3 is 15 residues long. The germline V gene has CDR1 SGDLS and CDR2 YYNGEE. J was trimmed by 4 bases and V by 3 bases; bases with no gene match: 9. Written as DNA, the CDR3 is TGTGCCAGCAGCGAGGTAGGGGGCTGGGGCACTGAAGCTTTCTTT. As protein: CASSEVGGWGTEAFF.

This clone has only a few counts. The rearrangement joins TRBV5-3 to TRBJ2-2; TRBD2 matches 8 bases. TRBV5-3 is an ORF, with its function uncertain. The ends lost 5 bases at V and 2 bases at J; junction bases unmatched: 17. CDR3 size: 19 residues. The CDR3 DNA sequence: TGTGCCAGAAGGCGTACCCTCGGGCGGGAGGTCAGTAACACCGGGGAGCTGTTTTTT. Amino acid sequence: CARRRTLGREVSNTGELFF.